These 16 T cell receptor beta chains were all obtained from the same sample, sequenced in a study of blood T cell repertoires in COVID-19. Sequencing used immunoSEQ multiplex PCR; TCRdb keeps in-frame clones, though not all of them. The sample has 150,000 to 200,000 clones, around 84% seen once. Material: peripheral blood. The origin of the receptors is a woman older than 75 with acute or convalescent COVID-19.

The chain is built from TRBV5-4 and TRBJ1-3; the match to TRBD1 covers 8 bases. The CDR3 consists of 14 residues. Trimming cost V 0 bases and J 7 bases; bases outside gene matches: 3. Germline V gives CDR1 SGHNT, CDR2 YYREEE (reference sequence). DNA for the CDR3: TGTGCCAGCAGCTTGGTGGACAGGGTGAACACCATATATTTT. Its protein product is CASSLVDRVNTIYF.

A few counts support this clone. In DNA, the CDR3 is TGTGCCAGCAGTCGTTTGGGACAGGACTATGGCTACACCTTC. As protein: CASSRLGQDYGYTF. The chain is built from TRBV27 and TRBJ1-2, with 8 bases identical to TRBD1. Germline values: CDR1 MNHEY, CDR2 SMNVEV (reference sequence). Unmatched junction bases numbered 5, after V lost 5 bases and J lost 3 bases. The CDR3 is made up of 14 amino acids.

J is TRBJ2-3 and V is TRBV7-2, with TRBD2 identical over 9 bases. Germline V gene sequence: CDR1 SGHTA, CDR2 FQGNSA. With 5 bases clipped from V and 8 bases from J, the junction kept 11 bases outside the gene matches. The CDR3 runs 15 residues. The CDR3 protein is CASSLSGGGVSTQYF. As DNA, the CDR3 is TGTGCCAGCAGCCTTAGCGGGGGCGGCGTGAGTACGCAGTATTTT.

The chain combines TRBV10-3 with TRBJ2-7; D is perhaps TRBD1 (6 bases). The V gene's germline CDR1 is ENHRY and CDR2 SYGVKD. V lost 5 bases to trimming and J lost 5 bases, with 10 bases between them. The CDR3 is made up of 12 amino acids. CDR3 sequence (DNA): TGTGCCATCAGTTTACAGGGTCACGAGCAGTACTTC. Translated, it gives CAISLQGHEQYF.

This clone was picked up one time. Written as DNA, the CDR3 is TGCGCCAGCAGCCAGACCGGGACAGGGGGCGGGGAGACCCAGTACTTC. Its protein product is CASSQTGTGGGETQYF. This chain links TRBV5-1 with TRBJ2-5; TRBD1 aligns across 12 bases. The CDR3 is 16 amino acids. CDR1 and CDR2 from the germline V gene are SGHRS and YFSETQ. The V and J ends lost 4 bases and 5 bases, in that order; junction bases with no gene match: 9.

Many counts were recorded for this clone. The chain links TRBV2 to TRBJ2-1; D might be TRBD2 (6 bases). The CDR3 contains 12 residues. From germline, CDR1 is SNHLY and CDR2 FYNNEI. V gave up 7 bases and J gave up 6 bases, with 10 bases separating them. For the CDR3, the DNA is TGTGCCAGCAATGCGGGGCTCAATGAGCAGTTCTTC. This gives the protein CASNAGLNEQFF.

This sequence joins TRBV29-1 and TRBJ1-1, with TRBD1 matching over 10 bases. CDR1 and CDR2 (germline): SQVTM, ANQGSEA. CDR3 length equals 14 residues. Trimming took 7 bases from V and 5 from J; bases not matched to a gene: 10. Here the CDR3 reads CSARGGTGDTEAFF. For the CDR3, the DNA is TGCAGCGCCCGGGGGGGGACAGGGGATACTGAAGCTTTCTTT.

The chain is built from TRBV11-2 and TRBJ1-6, with D uncertain. This CDR3 contains 14 residues. V dropped 3 bases and J dropped 9 bases, with 12 bases sitting between them. The germline gives CDR1 SGHAT, CDR2 FQNNGV. The CDR3 sequence: CASSFPGVGSPLHF. The DNA for the CDR3 is TGTGCCAGCAGCTTTCCCGGGGTAGGTTCACCCCTCCACTTT.

This chain uses TRBV19 with TRBJ1-2, with D perhaps TRBD1 (5 bases). Germline loops: CDR1 LNHDA, CDR2 SQIVND (reference sequence). V was shortened by 3 bases and J by 4 bases, with 15 bases between the two germline ends. This CDR3 contains 15 residues. The CDR3 DNA reads TGTGCCAGTAGTATCCCGTTTGGGGCTTCCTATGGCTACACCTTC. Translating gives CASSIPFGASYGYTF.

The gene calls are TRBV18 and TRBJ2-1; 10 bases agree with TRBD1. This CDR3 contains 15 residues. In germline, CDR1 is KGHSH, CDR2 LQKENI. J lost 10 bases, V lost 3 bases, and 9 bases had no gene match. For the CDR3, the DNA is TGTGCCAGCTCACCCGGGACAGGGGTCACTTTGGAGCAGTTCTTC. This gives the protein CASSPGTGVTLEQFF.

This clone has only a few counts. V and J are TRBV19 and TRBJ1-1; 9 bases line up with TRBD1. Germline assignment: CDR1 LNHDA and CDR2 SQIVND (reference sequence). V was clipped by 5 bases and J by 7 bases; unmatched bases: 14. This CDR3 is built from 16 residues. The CDR3 spells CASSAGTGRGAIEAFF. For the CDR3, the DNA is TGTGCCAGTAGTGCTGGGACAGGGAGGGGGGCCATTGAAGCTTTCTTT.

The chain's CDR3 is CASSSQIQGGYGYTF. In DNA, the CDR3 is TGTGCCAGTAGTAGTCAGATACAGGGCGGCTATGGCTACACCTTC. The chain links TRBV19 to TRBJ1-2, with a tentative D call TRBD1 (6 bases). V lost 4 bases to trimming and J lost 4 bases, with 16 bases between them. From germline, CDR1 is LNHDA and CDR2 SQIVND (reference sequence). CDR3 length: 15 residues. The entire variable domain, with the rest obtained from reference TRBV19 and TRBJ1-2, is as follows: DGGITQSPKYLFRKEGQNVTLSCEQNLNHDAMYWYRQDPGQGLRLIYYSQIVNDFQKGDIAEGYSVSREKKESFPLTVTSAQKNPTAFYLCASSSQIQGGYGYTFGSGTRLTVV.

V gene TRBV6-2 or TRBV6-3 combines with J gene TRBJ2-7, with D uncertain. V dropped 2 bases and J dropped 0 bases, with 2 bases sitting between them. CDR1 is MNHEY and CDR2 is SVGEGT in the germline V gene. This CDR3 has 12 amino acids. For the CDR3, the DNA is TGTGCCAGCAGTTACCACTCCTACGAGCAGTACTTC. Encoded protein: CASSYHSYEQYF.

The V call is TRBV27, the J call TRBJ2-5; 7 bases line up with TRBD1. J gave up 5 bases and V 3 bases, and 9 bases lay outside the gene matches. The CDR3 contains 15 residues. The germline V gene encodes CDR1 MNHEY and CDR2 SMNVEV (reference sequence). CDR3 residues: CASSFGTEPRETQYF. The CDR3 DNA is TGTGCCAGCAGTTTTGGGACAGAGCCCCGGGAGACCCAGTACTTC.

V is TRBV5-4 and J is TRBJ2-7, with a weak D call TRBD1 (5 bases). Germline-derived CDR1 and CDR2 are SGHNT and YYREEE (reference sequence). The CDR3 sequence is 14 residues long. Trimming stripped 3 bases from V and 0 bases from J, with 10 bases between. The CDR3 DNA reads as TGTGCCAGCAGCTCAACCGACAGCTCCTACGAGCAGTACTTC. Translation gives CASSSTDSSYEQYF.

V usage is TRBV5-4 and J usage is TRBJ2-5; perhaps TRBD2 as D (5 bases). Germline V CDR1 and CDR2: SGHNT, YYREEE (reference sequence). The CDR3 sequence is 15 residues long. Trimming removed 0 bases from V and 5 bases from J, with 14 bases in between. The CDR3 nucleotides are TGTGCCAGCAGCTTGGGTCCCGCGGGTGAGGAGACCCAGTACTTC. Amino acids: CASSLGPAGEETQYF.